This TCR beta chain was identified in a study of glioma-infiltrating T cells after dendritic cell vaccination. Study at large: At biweekly intervals, patients got three intradermal dendritic cell vaccine injections.

V shed 2 bases and J shed 4 bases, with 6 bases lying between them. The CDR3 extends over 12 amino acids. Germline-derived CDR1 and CDR2 are ENHRY and SYGVKD. This clone was found once. The assay was immunoSEQ multiplex PCR, and TCRdb's table has in-frame clones only and misses some. The table lists just under 100,000 clones, approximately 80% of them singletons. Time point reported: after dendritic cell vaccination, including at tumor progression/relapse. This material consisted of blood, taken after dendritic cell vaccination. The chain has TRBV10-3 and TRBJ2-7; D remains ambiguous. This TCR came from a human donor with glioblastoma. The DNA of the CDR3 is TGTGCCATCAGTGAGCCGGGTTACGAGCAGTACTTC. This sequence encodes CAISEPGYEQYF.